This is a list of T cell receptor beta chains from one sample in a study of blood T cells in healthy people across ages. TCRdb reprocessed the 5' RACE reads via MiXCR and lists one record per CDR3 protein. The sample holds about 1.8 million distinct CDR3 sequences; around half are singletons and the top ten take around 2.1%. The sequencing input was blood. These receptors all stem from a woman aged 40 to 50 in good health. Each CDR3 is given with its conserved first and last residue. Each record gives: V gene, clone size, J gene, D gene, CDR3 protein, CDR3 DNA. A D gene is named only where the DNA matches it firmly. Some rows mark clone size as missing; the rest say once, few, many or name a class of expanded clone.

TRBV20-1,.,TRBJ1-2,.,CSARDPRAGAYGYTF,TGCAGTGCTAGAGATCCTAGGGCAGGAGCCTATGGCTACACCTTC
TRBV7-2,.,TRBJ2-3,TRBD2,CASSFGTRGDTQYF,TGTGCCAGCAGCTTCGGGACTAGAGGAGATACGCAGTATTTT
TRBV12-3/TRBV12-4,few,TRBJ2-1,.,CASRQPGRRDYNEQFF,TGTGCCAGCAGGCAGCCCGGCCGGAGGGACTACAATGAGCAGTTCTTC
TRBV19,few,TRBJ2-1,.,CASSPQGGQEQFF,TGTGCCAGTAGTCCCCAGGGGGGCCAGGAGCAGTTCTTC
TRBV3-1,.,TRBJ2-1,TRBD2,CASSHPKPGLATPNEQFF,TGTGCCAGCAGCCACCCTAAGCCGGGACTAGCGACCCCCAATGAGCAGTTCTTC
TRBV5-5,.,TRBJ2-3,TRBD1,CASSSTWDSDSDTQYF,TGTGCCAGCAGCTCGACATGGGACAGTGATTCCGATACGCAGTATTTT
TRBV5-1,.,TRBJ1-1,.,CASTIGRRTEAFF,TGCGCCAGCACCATTGGAAGGCGCACTGAAGCTTTCTTT
TRBV20-1,.,TRBJ2-5,TRBD2,CSARGIGSGGPRETQYF,TGCAGTGCTAGAGGGATAGGGAGCGGGGGGCCCCGGGAGACCCAGTACTTC
TRBV7-2,.,TRBJ1-4,.,CASSSGRSSREKLFF,TGTGCCAGCAGCTCCGGACGTTCTAGTCGGGAAAAACTGTTTTTT
TRBV4-2,.,TRBJ1-4,TRBD1,CASSQDGTGGPGTNEKLFF,TGTGCCAGCAGCCAAGATGGGACAGGGGGCCCCGGAACTAATGAAAAACTGTTTTTT
TRBV7-9,.,TRBJ2-5,TRBD2,CASSLPAGGRETQYF,TGTGCCAGCAGCTTACCAGCGGGGGGCCGAGAGACCCAGTACTTC